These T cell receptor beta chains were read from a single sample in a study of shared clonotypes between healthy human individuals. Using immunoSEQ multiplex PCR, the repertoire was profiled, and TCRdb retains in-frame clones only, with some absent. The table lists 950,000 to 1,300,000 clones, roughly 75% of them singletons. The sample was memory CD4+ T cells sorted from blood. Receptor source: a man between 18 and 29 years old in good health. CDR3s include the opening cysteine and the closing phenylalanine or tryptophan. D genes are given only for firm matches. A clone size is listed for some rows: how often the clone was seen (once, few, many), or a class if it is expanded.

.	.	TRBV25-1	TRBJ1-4	CASSESRGSGEKLFF	TGTGCCAGCAGTGAGTCTAGGGGGTCGGGTGAAAAACTGTTTTTT
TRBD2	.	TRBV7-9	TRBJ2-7	CASSGSGVGQYF	TGTGCCAGCAGCGGCAGCGGGGTGGGGCAGTACTTC
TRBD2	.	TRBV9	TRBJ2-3	CASSVTSGRLEDTQYF	TGTGCCAGCAGCGTGACTAGCGGGAGATTAGAGGATACGCAGTATTTT
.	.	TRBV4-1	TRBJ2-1	CASSQVGPPARINEQFF	TGCGCCAGCAGCCAAGTAGGTCCCCCTGCTAGGATCAATGAGCAGTTCTTC
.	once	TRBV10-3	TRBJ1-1	CAISELSGVTEAFF	TGTGCCATCAGTGAGTTGTCAGGGGTCACTGAAGCTTTCTTT
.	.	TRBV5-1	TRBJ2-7	CASSPRRDLVVYEQYF	TGCGCCAGCAGCCCAAGGCGGGACCTGGTAGTCTACGAGCAGTACTTC
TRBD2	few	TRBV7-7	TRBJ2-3	CASSPSGSVTDTQYF	TGTGCTAGCAGCCCTAGCGGGAGTGTTACGGATACGCAGTATTTT
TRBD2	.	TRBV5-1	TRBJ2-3	CASSLRGTSGNTDTQYF	TGCGCCAGCAGCTTGCGGGGAACTAGCGGCAACACAGATACGCAGTATTTT
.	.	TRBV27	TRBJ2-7	CATQGGGGKVEQYF	TGTGCCACCCAGGGGGGGGGAGGGAAGGTCGAGCAGTACTTC
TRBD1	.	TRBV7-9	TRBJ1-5	CASSFGTGTNRPQHF	TGTGCCAGCAGCTTCGGGACAGGCACCAACCGGCCCCAGCATTTT
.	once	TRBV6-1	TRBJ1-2	CASSDNPNYGYTF	TGTGCCAGCAGTGACAATCCTAACTATGGCTACACCTTC
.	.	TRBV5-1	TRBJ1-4	CASSLDPLATNEKLFF	TGCGCCAGCAGCTTGGACCCCCTTGCAACTAATGAAAAACTGTTTTTT
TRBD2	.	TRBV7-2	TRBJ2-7	CASSIQRQTGGSSYEQYF	TGTGCCAGCAGCATACAACGCCAGACTGGCGGGAGTTCCTACGAGCAGTACTTC
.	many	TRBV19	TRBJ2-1	CASSTDDRLHTLRYNEQFF	TGTGCCAGTAGTACCGACGACAGACTACACACACTAAGGTACAATGAGCAGTTCTTC
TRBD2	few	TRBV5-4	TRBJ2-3	CASSRTSTSGDTQYF	TGTGCCAGCAGCCGGACTAGTACCAGCGGAGATACGCAGTATTTT
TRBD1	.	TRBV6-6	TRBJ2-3	CASSIQGVRDTQYF	TGTGCCAGCAGTATACAGGGGGTCAGAGATACGCAGTATTTT
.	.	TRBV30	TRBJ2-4	CAWSVAKNIQYF	TGTGCCTGGAGTGTGGCCAAAAACATTCAGTACTTC